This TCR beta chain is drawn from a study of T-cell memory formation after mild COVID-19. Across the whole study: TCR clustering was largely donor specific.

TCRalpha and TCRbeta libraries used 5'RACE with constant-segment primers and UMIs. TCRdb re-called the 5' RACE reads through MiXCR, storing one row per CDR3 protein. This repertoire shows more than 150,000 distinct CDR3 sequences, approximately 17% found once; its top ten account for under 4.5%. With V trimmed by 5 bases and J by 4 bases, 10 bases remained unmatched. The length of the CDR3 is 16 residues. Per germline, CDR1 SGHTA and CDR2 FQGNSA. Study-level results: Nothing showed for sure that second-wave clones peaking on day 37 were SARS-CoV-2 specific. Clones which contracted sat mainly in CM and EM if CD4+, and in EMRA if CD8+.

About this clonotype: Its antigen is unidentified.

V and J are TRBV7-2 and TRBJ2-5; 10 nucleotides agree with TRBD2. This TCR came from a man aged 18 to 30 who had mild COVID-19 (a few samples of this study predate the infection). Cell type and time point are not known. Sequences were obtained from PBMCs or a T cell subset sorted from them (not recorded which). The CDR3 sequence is CASSRSSSGGAETQYF. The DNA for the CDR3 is TGTGCCAGCAGCCGCTCCTCTAGCGGGGGCGCAGAGACCCAGTACTTC.